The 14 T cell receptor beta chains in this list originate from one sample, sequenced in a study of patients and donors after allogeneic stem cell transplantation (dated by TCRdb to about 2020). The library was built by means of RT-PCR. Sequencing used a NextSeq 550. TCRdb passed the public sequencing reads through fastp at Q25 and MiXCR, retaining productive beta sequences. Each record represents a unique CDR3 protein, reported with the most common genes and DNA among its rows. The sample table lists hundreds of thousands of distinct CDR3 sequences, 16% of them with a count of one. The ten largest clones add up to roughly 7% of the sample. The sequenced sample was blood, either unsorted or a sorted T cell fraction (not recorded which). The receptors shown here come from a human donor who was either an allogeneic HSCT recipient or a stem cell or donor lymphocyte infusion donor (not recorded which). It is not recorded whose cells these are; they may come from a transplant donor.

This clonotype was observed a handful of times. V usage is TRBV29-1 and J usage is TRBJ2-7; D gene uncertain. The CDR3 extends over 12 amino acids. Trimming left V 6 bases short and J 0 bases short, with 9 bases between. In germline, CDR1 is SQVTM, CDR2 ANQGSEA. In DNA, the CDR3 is TGCAGCGTGAAAGACATCTCCTACGAGCAGTACTTC. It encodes CSVKDISYEQYF.

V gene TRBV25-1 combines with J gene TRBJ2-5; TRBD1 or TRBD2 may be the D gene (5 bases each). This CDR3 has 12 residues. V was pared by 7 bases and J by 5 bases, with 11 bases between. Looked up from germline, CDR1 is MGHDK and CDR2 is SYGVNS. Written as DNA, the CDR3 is TGTGCCAGCATCCGGGACGGGGAGACCCAGTACTTC. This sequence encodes CASIRDGETQYF.

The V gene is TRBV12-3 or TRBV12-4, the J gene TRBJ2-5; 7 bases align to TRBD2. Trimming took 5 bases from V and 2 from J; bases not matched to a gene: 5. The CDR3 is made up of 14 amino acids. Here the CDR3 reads CASSTGTTQETQYF. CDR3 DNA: TGTGCCAGCAGTACCGGGACTACTCAAGAGACCCAGTACTTC.

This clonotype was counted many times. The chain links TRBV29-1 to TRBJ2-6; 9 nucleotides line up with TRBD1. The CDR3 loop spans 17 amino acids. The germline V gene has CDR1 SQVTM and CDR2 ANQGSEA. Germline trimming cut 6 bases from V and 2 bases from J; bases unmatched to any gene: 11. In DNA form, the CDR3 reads TGCAGCGTATCGGACAGGGGTGAGGAGACTGGGGCCAACGTCCTGACTTTC. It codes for CSVSDRGEETGANVLTF.

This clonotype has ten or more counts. The CDR3 sequence is CASSERPNYGYTF. CDR3 sequence (DNA): TGTGCCAGCAGTGAAAGGCCTAACTATGGCTACACCTTC. This chain links TRBV2 with TRBJ1-2; D remains unclear. The CDR3 runs 13 residues. V gave up 2 bases and J gave up 0 bases, with 4 bases separating them. Germline CDR1 SNHLY, CDR2 FYNNEI.

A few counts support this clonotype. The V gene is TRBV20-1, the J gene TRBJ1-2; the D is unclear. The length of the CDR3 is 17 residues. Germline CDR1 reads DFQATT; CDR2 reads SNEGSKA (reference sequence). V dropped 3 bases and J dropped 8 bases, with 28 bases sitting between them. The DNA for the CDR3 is TGCAGTGCTAGTCCGATCCATTTCCCGGACGGCCTAGAGGGCTACACCTTC. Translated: CSASPIHFPDGLEGYTF.

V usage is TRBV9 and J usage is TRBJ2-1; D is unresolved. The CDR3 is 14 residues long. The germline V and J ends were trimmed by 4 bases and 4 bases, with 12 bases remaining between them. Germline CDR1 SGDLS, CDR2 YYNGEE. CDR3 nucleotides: TGTGCCAGCAGCCATATCAGTAGTTACAATGAGCAGTTCTTC. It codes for CASSHISSYNEQFF.

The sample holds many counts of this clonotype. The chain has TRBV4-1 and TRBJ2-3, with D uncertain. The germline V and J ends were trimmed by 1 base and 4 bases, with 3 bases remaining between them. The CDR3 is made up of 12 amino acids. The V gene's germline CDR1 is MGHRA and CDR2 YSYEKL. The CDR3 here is CASSQVSDTQYF. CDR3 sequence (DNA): TGCGCCAGCAGCCAAGTTTCAGATACGCAGTATTTT.

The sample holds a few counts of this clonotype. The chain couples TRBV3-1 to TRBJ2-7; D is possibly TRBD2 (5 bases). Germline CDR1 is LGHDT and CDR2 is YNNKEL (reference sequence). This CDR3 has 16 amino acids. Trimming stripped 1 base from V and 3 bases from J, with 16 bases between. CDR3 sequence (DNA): TGTGCCAGCAGCCAAGGTAGATCCAGGCGGGTCTACGAGCAGTACTTC. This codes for CASSQGRSRRVYEQYF.

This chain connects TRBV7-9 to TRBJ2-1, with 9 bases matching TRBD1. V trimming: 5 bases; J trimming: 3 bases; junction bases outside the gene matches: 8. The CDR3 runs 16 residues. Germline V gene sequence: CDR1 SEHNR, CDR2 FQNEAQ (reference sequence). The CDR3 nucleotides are TGTGCCAGCAGCCCCCCGGGACAGGGCTACTACAATGAGCAGTTCTTC. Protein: CASSPPGQGYYNEQFF.

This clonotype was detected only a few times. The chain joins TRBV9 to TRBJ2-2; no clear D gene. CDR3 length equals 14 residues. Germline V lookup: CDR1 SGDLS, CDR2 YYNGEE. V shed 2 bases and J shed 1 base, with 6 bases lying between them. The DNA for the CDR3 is TGTGCCAGCAGCGTCTACGTGAACACCGGGGAGCTGTTTTTT. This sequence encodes CASSVYVNTGELFF.

CDR3 sequence reads: CSARVAGITDTQYF. The CDR3 bases are TGCAGTGCTAGAGTGGCGGGGATCACAGATACGCAGTATTTT. J is TRBJ2-3 and V is TRBV20-1; tentative D call: TRBD2 (6 bases). CDR1 is DFQATT, CDR2 SNEGSKA, per germline (reference sequence). The CDR3 length is 14 residues. Trimming took off 1 base at V and 2 bases at J, with 10 bases between the two ends.

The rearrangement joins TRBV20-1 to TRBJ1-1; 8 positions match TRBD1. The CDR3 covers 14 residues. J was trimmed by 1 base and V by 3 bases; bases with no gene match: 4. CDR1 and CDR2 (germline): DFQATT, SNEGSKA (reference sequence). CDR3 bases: TGCAGTGCTAGGACAGGGGTTTCGAACACTGAAGCTTTCTTT. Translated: CSARTGVSNTEAFF.

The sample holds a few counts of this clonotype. CDR3 DNA sequence: TGTGCCAGCAGCTTGGACCTAGATACGCAGTATTTT. It encodes CASSLDLDTQYF. This chain connects TRBV5-6 to TRBJ2-3, with D unresolved. V dropped 0 bases and J dropped 5 bases, with 4 bases sitting between them. CDR1 is SGHDT and CDR2 is YYEEEE in the germline V gene. CDR3 length: 12 residues.